The rows below give T cell receptor beta chains drawn from one sample of a study of blood T cell repertoires in COVID-19. The table came from immunoSEQ multiplex PCR; TCRdb's copy has only in-frame clones and leaves some out. This table has approximately 69,000 clones, around 90% appearing once. What was sequenced was peripheral blood. These TCRs come from a man aged 50-60 years with acute or convalescent COVID-19. Each CDR3 is given with its conserved first and last residue. D genes are given only for firm matches.

TGCGCCAGCAGCGGGGGACAGGGCGGCTACGAGCAGTACTTC CASSGGQGGYEQYF TRBD1 TRBJ2-7 TRBV5-1
TGCGCCAGCAGCGAGGATGCTAACTATGGCTACACCTTC CASSEDANYGYTF . TRBJ1-2 TRBV5-1
TGTGCCAGCAGTGAATCTATACCCTACGAGCAGTACTTC CASSESIPYEQYF . TRBJ2-7 TRBV25-1
TGCAGCGCCTCCGGGACAGTAAGCTCCTACGAGCAGTACTTC CSASGTVSSYEQYF TRBD1 TRBJ2-7 TRBV29-1
TGCGCCAGCAGCTTGGCCCCAGAAGAGACCCAGTACTTC CASSLAPEETQYF . TRBJ2-5 TRBV5-1
TGTGCCAGCAGCCAACAAGACAGGGCGGGCTATGGCTACACCTTC CASSQQDRAGYGYTF TRBD1 TRBJ1-2 TRBV11-2
TGTGCCAGCAGTGACTCGTCCAGATCGAACTACAATGAGCAGTTCTTC CASSDSSRSNYNEQFF . TRBJ2-1 TRBV6-4
TGTGCCACCAGCGAGGGGGTCAAGCCCCAGCATTTT CATSEGVKPQHF . TRBJ1-5 TRBV15
TGTGCCAGCAGCTTAGATTGGGGCTCCCGCAAAGAGACCCAGTACTTC CASSLDWGSRKETQYF . TRBJ2-5 TRBV11-1
TGTGCCTGGAGTGTCCCCACAGGGGGCTATTATAATTCACCCCTCCACTTT CAWSVPTGGYYNSPLHF TRBD1 TRBJ1-6 TRBV30
TGTGCCAGCAGCCAAGCTGTCGAGCAGTACTTC CASSQAVEQYF . TRBJ2-7 TRBV3-1/TRBV3-2
TGTGCCAGCAGCGGACAGGTTAAGACTGAAGCTTTCTTT CASSGQVKTEAFF TRBD1 TRBJ1-1 TRBV4-2
TGTGCCAGTAACTCACAGGGGGCGCGGAGTTCACCCCTCCACTTT CASNSQGARSSPLHF TRBD1 TRBJ1-6 TRBV19
TGTGCCACCAGCCGGGGACAGGGCATTCAGCCCCAGCATTTT CATSRGQGIQPQHF TRBD1 TRBJ1-5 TRBV15